This T cell receptor beta chain was captured in a study of blood T cell repertoires in COVID-19. At the level of the study: Acute and convalescent COVID-19 specimens originated in the United States, Italy and Spain. T cells, B-cell-depleted T cells, or PBMCs provided the cDNA or gDNA that served as material.

Methods used by the authors: Cell counts per sample came from amplifying reference gene primers. Sequencing used immunoSEQ multiplex PCR; TCRdb keeps in-frame clones, though not all of them. V, J and clone size were drawn from that table, and D and trimming were deduced from the DNA. The table lists about 140,000 clones, roughly 80% of them singletons. Germline loops: CDR1 SEHNR, CDR2 FQNEAQ (reference sequence). The CDR3 is 13 residues long. Trimming cost V 3 bases and J 5 bases, with 10 bases left between them. The TCR sequence derives from a woman between 50 and 59 years old with active or convalescent COVID-19. The V gene is TRBV7-9, the J gene TRBJ2-5; D unresolved. Material for sequencing was peripheral blood. CDR3 DNA sequence: TGTGCCAGCAGCTTGGAACAGCTGGAGACCCAGTACTTC. Residues: CASSLEQLETQYF. Together with reference TRBV7-9 and TRBJ2-5, the CDR3 gives the full variable domain: DTGVSQNPRHKITKRGQNVTFRCDPISEHNRLYWYRQTLGQGPEFLTYFQNEAQLEKSRLLSDRFSAERPKGSFSTLEIQRTEQGDSAMYLCASSLEQLETQYFGPGTRLLVL.